This T cell receptor (beta chain) was captured by sequencing in a study of blood T cell repertoires in COVID-19. Study in general: Spain, Italy and the United States supplied samples that represented acute and convalescent COVID-19. Sample material is recorded as cDNA or gDNA derived from T cells, B-cell-depleted T cells, or PBMCs.

Study processing details: Estimation of nucleated cell counts was performed using reference gene primer amplification. Sequencing was performed with immunoSEQ multiplex PCR; in TCRdb, only in-frame clones are kept and a portion is missing. That table is the source of V, J and clone size, and D and trimming were worked out from the DNA. The sample consists of about 220,000 clones, 65% to 90% of them appearing once. This clone was detected only once. The sequenced sample was peripheral blood. This clonotype was obtained from a man in his fifties with active or convalescent COVID-19.

The CDR3 nucleotides are TGTGCCAGCTCTTCTTCCCCCTCCGAGCAGTACTTC. Translated, it gives CASSSSPSEQYF. The chain couples TRBV27 to TRBJ2-7; no reliable D call. The germline V and J ends were trimmed by 8 bases and 6 bases, with 14 bases remaining between them. The CDR3 is 12 amino acids. CDR1 is MNHEY and CDR2 is SMNVEV in the germline V gene (reference sequence).